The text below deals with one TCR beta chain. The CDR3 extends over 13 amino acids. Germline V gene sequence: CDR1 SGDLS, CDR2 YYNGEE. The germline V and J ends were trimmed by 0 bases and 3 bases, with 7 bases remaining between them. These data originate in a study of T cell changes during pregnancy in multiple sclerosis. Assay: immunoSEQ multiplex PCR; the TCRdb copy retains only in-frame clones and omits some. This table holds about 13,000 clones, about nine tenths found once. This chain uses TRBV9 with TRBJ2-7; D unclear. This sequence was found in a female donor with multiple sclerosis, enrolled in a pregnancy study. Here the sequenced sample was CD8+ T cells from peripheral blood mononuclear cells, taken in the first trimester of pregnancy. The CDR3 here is CASSVAPSYEQYF. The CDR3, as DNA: TGTGCCAGCAGCGTAGCTCCCAGCTACGAGCAGTACTTC.